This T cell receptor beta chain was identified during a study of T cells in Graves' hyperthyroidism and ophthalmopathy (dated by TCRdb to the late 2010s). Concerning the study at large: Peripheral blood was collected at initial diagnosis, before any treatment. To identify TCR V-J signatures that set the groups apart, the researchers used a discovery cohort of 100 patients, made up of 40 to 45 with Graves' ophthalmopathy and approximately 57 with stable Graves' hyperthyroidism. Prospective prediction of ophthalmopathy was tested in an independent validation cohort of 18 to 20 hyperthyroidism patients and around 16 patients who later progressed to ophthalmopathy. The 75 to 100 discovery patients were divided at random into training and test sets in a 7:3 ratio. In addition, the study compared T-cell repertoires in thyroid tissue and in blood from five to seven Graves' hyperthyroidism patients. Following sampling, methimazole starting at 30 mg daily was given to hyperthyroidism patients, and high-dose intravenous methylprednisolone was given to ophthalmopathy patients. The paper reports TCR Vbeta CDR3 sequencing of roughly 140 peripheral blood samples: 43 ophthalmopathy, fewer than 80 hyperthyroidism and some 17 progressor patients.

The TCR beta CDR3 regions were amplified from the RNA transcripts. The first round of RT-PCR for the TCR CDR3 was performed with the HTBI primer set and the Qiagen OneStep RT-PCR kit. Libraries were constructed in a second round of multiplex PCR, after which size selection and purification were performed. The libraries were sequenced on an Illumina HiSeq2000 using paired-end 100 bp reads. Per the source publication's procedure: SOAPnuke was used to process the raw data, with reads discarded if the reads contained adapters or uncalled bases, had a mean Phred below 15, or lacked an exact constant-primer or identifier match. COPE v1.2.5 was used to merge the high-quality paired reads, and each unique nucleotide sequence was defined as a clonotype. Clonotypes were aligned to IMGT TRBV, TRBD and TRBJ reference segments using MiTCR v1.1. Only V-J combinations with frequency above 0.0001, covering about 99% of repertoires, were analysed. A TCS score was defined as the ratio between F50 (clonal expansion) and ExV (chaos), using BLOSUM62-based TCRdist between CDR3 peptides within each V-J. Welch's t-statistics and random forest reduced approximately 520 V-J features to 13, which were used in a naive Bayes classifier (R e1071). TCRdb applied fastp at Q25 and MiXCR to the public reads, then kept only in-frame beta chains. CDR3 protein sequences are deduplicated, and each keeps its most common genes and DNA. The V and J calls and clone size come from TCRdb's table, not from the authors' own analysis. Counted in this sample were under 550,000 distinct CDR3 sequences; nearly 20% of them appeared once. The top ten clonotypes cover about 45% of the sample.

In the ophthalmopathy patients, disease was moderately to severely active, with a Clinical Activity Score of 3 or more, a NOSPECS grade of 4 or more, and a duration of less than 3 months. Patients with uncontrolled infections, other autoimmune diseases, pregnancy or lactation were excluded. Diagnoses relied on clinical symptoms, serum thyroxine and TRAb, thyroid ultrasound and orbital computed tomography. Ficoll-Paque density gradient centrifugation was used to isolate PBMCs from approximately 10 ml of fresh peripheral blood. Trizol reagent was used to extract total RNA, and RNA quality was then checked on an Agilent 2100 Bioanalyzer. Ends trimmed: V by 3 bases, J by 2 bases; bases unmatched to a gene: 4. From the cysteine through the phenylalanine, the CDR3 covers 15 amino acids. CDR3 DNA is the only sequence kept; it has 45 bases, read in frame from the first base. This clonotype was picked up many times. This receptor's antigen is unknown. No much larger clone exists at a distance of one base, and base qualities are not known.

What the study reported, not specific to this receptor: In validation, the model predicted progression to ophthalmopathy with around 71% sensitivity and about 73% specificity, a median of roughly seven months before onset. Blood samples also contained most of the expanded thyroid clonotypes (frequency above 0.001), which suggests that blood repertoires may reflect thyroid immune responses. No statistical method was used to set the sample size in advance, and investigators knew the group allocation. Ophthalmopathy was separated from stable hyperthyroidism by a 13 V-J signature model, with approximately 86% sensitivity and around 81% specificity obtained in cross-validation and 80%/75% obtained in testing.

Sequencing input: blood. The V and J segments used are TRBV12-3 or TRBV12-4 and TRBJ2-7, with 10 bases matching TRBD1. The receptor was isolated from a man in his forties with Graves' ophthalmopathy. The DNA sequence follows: TGTGCCAGCAGTTTTGGGACAGGGGCGACCTACGAGCAGTACTTC. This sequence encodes CASSFGTGATYEQYF.